Below, one TCR beta chain is given with its context. Antigen unknown. This sample is part of a study of CD8+ T cells in alopecia areata. Across the whole study: A regimen of oral tofacitinib, 5 to 10 mg twice daily, was given to treated patients. Regarding the study as a whole: Scalp clonality and expanded CD8+ clones among the top 100 fell significantly with tofacitinib.

RNA was isolated and reverse transcribed to cDNA, the sequencing template. The assay was immunoSEQ multiplex PCR, and TCRdb's table has in-frame clones only and misses some. The table includes hundreds of thousands of clones, roughly three fifths detected once. Germline assignment: CDR1 SGHAT and CDR2 FQNNGV. CDR3 length: 14 residues. Between the trimmed V and J ends, which lost 3 bases and 7 bases, there was a span of 13 bases. Treatment noted: oral pan-JAK inhibitor, 5-10 mg twice daily. The chain joins TRBV11-2 to TRBJ2-1; the D gene is possibly TRBD2 (6 bases). This material consisted of CD4+ T cells sorted from blood, taken at approximately week 44, from a patient treated with tofacitinib. The receptor comes from a human donor with alopecia areata. This chain's CDR3 is CASSFGGIGNEQFF. The CDR3 nucleotides are TGTGCCAGCAGCTTCGGGGGTATAGGTAATGAGCAGTTCTTC.